The TCR beta chain under discussion was sequenced for a study of spatial heterogeneity in lung cancer. At the level of the study: Averaged across combinations, each unique TCR and UMI pairing appeared more than ten times in raw reads, which were uncorrected.

Time point here: sample taken at primary tumor resection. About 73 TRACERx patients with early, untreated non-small cell lung cancer donated samples. Whole RNA, which was extracted from tumor, nontumor lung tissue or frozen PBMC, was sequenced without any cell sorting. Germline CDR1 reads MNHNS; CDR2 reads SASEGT. Trimming at V came to 8 bases and at J to 5 bases, leaving 12 bases not matched to a gene. This CDR3 spans 15 amino acids. Each TCR cDNA molecule bore a unique molecular identifier. MiXCR was run by TCRdb on the 5' RACE reads, yielding one entry per CDR3 protein. The table records 7,000 to 8,500 distinct CDR3 sequences, about a sixth of them present only once. This clonotype was seen at least ten times.

This clonotype originated in a male donor with early-stage non-small cell lung cancer. V usage is TRBV6-1 and J usage is TRBJ1-5; TRBD1 matches 7 bases. Sample: normal lung tissue next to the tumor, taken at surgery. The CDR3 here is CASCLGLTGDQPQHF. CDR3 bases: TGTGCCAGCTGCCTGGGGCTTACAGGGGATCAGCCCCAGCATTTT.